A single sample gave rise to the 29 T cell receptor beta chains below, sequenced in a study of T cells in Graves' hyperthyroidism and ophthalmopathy. Regions amplified from RNA transcripts were the TCR beta CDR3 regions. Carried out on the TCR CDR3, a first-round RT-PCR used the HTBI primer set. TCRdb passed the multiplex PCR reads through MiXCR, listing each CDR3 protein once. In the table there are around 350,000 distinct CDR3 sequences, approximately 15% of which are singletons. The sample comprised blood. The receptor set was obtained from a young woman with Graves' ophthalmopathy.

At least ten counts were recorded for this clonotype. The chain recombines TRBV7-8 with TRBJ2-1; 7 positions agree with TRBD1. Germline lookup yields CDR1 SGHVS and CDR2 FQNEAQ. This CDR3 has 15 residues. Trimming at V came to 1 base and at J to 5 bases, leaving 5 bases not matched to a gene. CDR3 protein: CASSLEQGRDNEQFF. CDR3 coding DNA: TGTGCCAGCAGCTTAGAACAGGGGAGAGACAATGAGCAGTTCTTC.

In its sample, this clonotype was seen a few times. One end of the junction varies from germline; a read error may be responsible. The V gene is TRBV27, the J gene TRBJ2-3; 9 bases map to TRBD1. Germline loops: CDR1 MNHEY, CDR2 SMNVEV (reference sequence). This CDR3 region has 16 residues. DNA for the CDR3: TGTGCCAGCAGTTTAAGCGGACAGGGGAGCACAGGTACGCAGTATTTT. Its translation: CASSLSGQGSTGTQYF.

This clonotype was observed many times. The chain is built from TRBV28 and TRBJ1-2, with D tentatively TRBD1 (5 bases). The CDR3 runs to 14 residues. Trimming cost V 7 bases and J 7 bases, with 19 bases left between them. Looked up from germline, CDR1 is MDHEN and CDR2 is SYDVKM. The CDR3 bases are TGTGCCAGCACCCATGCCGCAGGGCTTGGTGGCTACACCTTC. This codes for CASTHAAGLGGYTF.

This clonotype was observed a handful of times. This chain connects TRBV12-3 or TRBV12-4 to TRBJ2-1; 8 nucleotides line up with TRBD2. V lost 6 bases and J lost 6; bases outside the gene matches: 13. This CDR3 contains 16 residues. CDR3 loop: CASSPPSGGGSNEQFF. In nucleotides, the CDR3 is TGTGCCAGCAGCCCCCCTTCCGGGGGGGGGAGCAATGAGCAGTTCTTC.

The chain uses TRBV4-1 and TRBJ2-2; D is ambiguous. Germline V CDR1 and CDR2: MGHRA, YSYEKL. The CDR3 totals 16 residues. The V gene lost 0 bases and the J gene lost 6 bases, with 14 bases spanning the gap. The CDR3, as DNA: TGCGCCAGCAGCCAAGACCCGTCATTTAGGGCCGGGGAGCTGTTTTTT. Protein: CASSQDPSFRAGELFF.

V and J are TRBV30 and TRBJ2-7; D gene ambiguous. V dropped 5 bases and J dropped 2 bases, with 13 bases sitting between them. CDR3 length: 13 residues. Germline assignment: CDR1 GTSNPN and CDR2 SVGIG (reference sequence). This CDR3 is CAWHTSFAYEQYF. DNA of the CDR3: TGTGCCTGGCACACCTCTTTTGCCTACGAGCAGTACTTC.

In its sample, this clonotype was seen many times. This sequence joins TRBV28 and TRBJ1-1; D is undetermined. V dropped 3 bases and J dropped 3 bases, with 5 bases sitting between them. CDR3 length: 12 amino acids. In germline, CDR1 is MDHEN, CDR2 SYDVKM. CDR3 protein: CASSFVHTEAFF. CDR3 DNA: TGTGCCAGCAGTTTTGTGCACACTGAAGCTTTCTTT.

This clonotype showed up many times. The chain couples TRBV7-8 to TRBJ1-6; the D gene is possibly TRBD1 (5 bases). V was cut by 1 base and J by 12 bases, with 19 bases left in between. Germline V gives CDR1 SGHVS, CDR2 FQNEAQ. There are 16 residues in the CDR3. The CDR3 here is CASSLGPGRSEEPLHF. The DNA for the CDR3 is TGTGCCAGCAGCTTAGGCCCGGGACGATCAGAGGAACCCCTCCACTTT. The full variable domain, completed using reference TRBV7-8 and TRBJ1-6, is GAGVSQSPRYKVAKRGQDVALRCDPISGHVSLFWYQQALGQGPEFLTYFQNEAQLDKSGLPSDRFFAERPEGSVSTLKIQRTQQEDSAVYLCASSLGPGRSEEPLHFGNGTRLTVT.

This clonotype showed up many times. This chain uses TRBV2 with TRBJ1-6; 11 bases fit TRBD1. With V trimmed by 6 bases and J by 10 bases, 5 bases remained unmatched. Germline V gene data show CDR1 as SNHLY and CDR2 as FYNNEI. The CDR3 loop spans 14 amino acids. The CDR3 DNA follows: TGTGCCAGCAGGGGGGACAGGGGGAGATCACCCCTCCACTTT. Amino acids: CASRGDRGRSPLHF.

J is TRBJ2-5 and V is TRBV5-1; D might be TRBD1 (6 bases). V lost 7 bases and J 0 bases, leaving 19 bases between the germline ends. CDR3 length: 16 amino acids. CDR1 SGHRS and CDR2 YFSETQ come from the germline V gene. In DNA, the CDR3 is TGCGCCAGCTCGGACCCGGGACACAGTTACCAAGAGACCCAGTACTTC. It encodes CASSDPGHSYQETQYF.

This clonotype was recorded at least ten times. The chain links TRBV6-1 to TRBJ1-1, with D unresolved. Germline CDR1 is MNHNS and CDR2 is SASEGT. Trimming stripped 5 bases from V and 4 bases from J, with 17 bases between. The length of the CDR3 is 15 residues. CDR3 bases: TGTGCCAGCAGTACTATTTATCGCGGGAGCACTGAAGCTTTCTTT. Translation: CASSTIYRGSTEAFF.

This clonotype was seen at least ten times. The V gene is TRBV12-3 or TRBV12-4, the J gene TRBJ1-2, with 8 bases matching TRBD1. The CDR3 is 12 amino acids. With 6 bases clipped from V and 8 bases from J, the junction kept 5 bases outside the gene matches. CDR3 sequence (DNA): TGTGCCAGCAGCCTAGACAGGGGCGGCTACACCTTC. It codes for CASSLDRGGYTF.

Ten or more counts support this clonotype. This chain joins TRBV27 and TRBJ2-2, with a tentative D call TRBD2 (6 bases). V lost 5 bases and J lost 1, with 23 bases in between. Germline CDR1 MNHEY, CDR2 SMNVEV (reference sequence). This CDR3 region has 19 residues. The CDR3 loop is CASSAAGRLLRRNTGELFF. CDR3 coding DNA: TGTGCCAGCAGTGCGGCAGGGAGGTTATTGAGGCGGAACACCGGGGAGCTGTTTTTT.

This clonotype was counted many times. The chain couples TRBV7-8 to TRBJ2-7; a weak D match, TRBD1 (6 bases). This CDR3 is 13 amino acids long. CDR1 is SGHVS and CDR2 is FQNEAQ in the germline V gene. Trimming pared 2 bases from V and 3 bases from J, leaving 8 bases between. CDR3 sequence: CASSLRQDYEQYF. CDR3 DNA: TGTGCCAGCAGCTTAAGACAGGACTACGAGCAGTACTTC.

The DNA for the CDR3 is TGTGCCAGCAGTGTCCTGGGTAATCAGCCCCAGCATTTT. This sequence encodes CASSVLGNQPQHF. The rearrangement uses TRBV6-1 and TRBJ1-5; D gene ambiguous. Trimming shortened V by 4 bases and J by 4 bases, and 8 bases separated the two germline ends. There are 13 residues in the CDR3. In germline, CDR1 is MNHNS, CDR2 SASEGT.

A note on this clonotype: A read error may produce the germline difference seen at one junction end. CDR3 DNA: TGTGACATCAGGGACAGCTCATCGAACACTGAAGCTTTCTTT. Translated: CDIRDSSSNTEAFF. This chain uses TRBV10-3 with TRBJ1-1; 7 nucleotides line up with TRBD1. The CDR3 extends over 14 amino acids. CDR1 and CDR2 from the germline V gene are ENHRY and SYGVKD.

The chain couples TRBV11-2 to TRBJ1-1, with a tentative D call TRBD1 (6 bases). CDR1 is SGHAT and CDR2 is FQNNGV in the germline V gene. The CDR3 is 16 amino acids. Deletions cut 3 bases from V and 2 bases from J, with 16 bases between. CDR3 nucleotide sequence: TGTGCCAGCAGCTTCCCCCACGGACAGATAAACACTGAAGCTTTCTTT. Translation: CASSFPHGQINTEAFF.

The sample holds many counts of this clonotype. V is TRBV19 and J is TRBJ1-6; D remains ambiguous. The germline V gene encodes CDR1 LNHDA and CDR2 SQIVND (reference sequence). With 5 bases removed from V and 10 bases from J, the gap between germline ends came to 12 bases. The CDR3 is 13 amino acids. This CDR3 reads CASSHDGESPLHF. As DNA, the CDR3 is TGTGCCAGTAGTCACGATGGGGAGTCACCCCTCCACTTT.

In this sample, this clonotype turned up many times. J is TRBJ2-1 and V is TRBV12-3 or TRBV12-4; 13 nucleotides align to TRBD2. CDR3 length: 14 amino acids. V was clipped by 5 bases and J by 7 bases; unmatched bases: 2. The DNA for the CDR3 is TGTGCCAGCAGTGGGGGACTAGCGGGGAATGAGCAGTTCTTC. This sequence encodes CASSGGLAGNEQFF.

This chain connects TRBV2 to TRBJ2-7, with 9 bases matching TRBD1. The CDR3 consists of 13 residues. Germline values: CDR1 SNHLY, CDR2 FYNNEI. J was trimmed by 5 bases and V by 7 bases; bases with no gene match: 6. The CDR3 spells CASTGQGLDEQYF. The CDR3 bases are TGTGCCAGCACCGGACAGGGGTTAGACGAGCAGTACTTC.

This clonotype was seen at least ten times. Here the CDR3 reads CASSVRPYSYEQYF. The CDR3 coding sequence is TGTGCCAGCAGTGTTAGGCCCTATTCCTACGAGCAGTACTTC. The J gene is TRBJ2-7, the V gene TRBV6-1; D is ambiguous. This CDR3 contains 14 residues. V was shortened by 4 bases and J by 1 base, with 11 bases between the two germline ends. The germline gives CDR1 MNHNS, CDR2 SASEGT.

This clonotype appeared many times. J is TRBJ1-5 and V is TRBV2; 7 bases fit TRBD1. J lost 4 bases, V lost 9 bases, and 6 bases had no gene match. The CDR3 consists of 13 residues. The germline V gene has CDR1 SNHLY and CDR2 FYNNEI. CDR3 in DNA: TGTGCCAGTGGGACAGTGGAGAATCAGCCCCAGCATTTT. The encoded protein is CASGTVENQPQHF.

This clonotype was observed many times. The V call is TRBV6-1, the J call TRBJ2-4; D might be TRBD1 (5 bases). Trimming pared 7 bases from V and 8 bases from J, leaving 9 bases between. Germline lookup yields CDR1 MNHNS and CDR2 SASEGT. The CDR3 is 11 residues long. The CDR3 DNA is TGTGCCAGCACCCTCAGGGACATTCAGTACTTC. It codes for CASTLRDIQYF.

This clonotype was detected only a few times. The gene calls are TRBV2 and TRBJ2-2, with D unresolved. V shed 8 bases and J shed 4 bases, with 8 bases lying between them. Germline-derived CDR1 and CDR2 are SNHLY and FYNNEI. The CDR3 totals 12 residues. The CDR3 sequence is CASSRSTGELFF. CDR3 DNA sequence: TGTGCCAGCTCCAGAAGCACCGGGGAGCTGTTTTTT.

The chain recombines TRBV29-1 with TRBJ1-2; 9 nucleotides align to TRBD1. The length of the CDR3 is 16 residues. CDR1 and CDR2 from the germline V gene are SQVTM and ANQGSEA. J lost 4 bases, V lost 4 bases, and 13 bases had no gene match. The CDR3 region has the DNA TGCAGCGTTGGAACTAATGACCGGGACAGGGTCTATGGCTACACCTTC. It codes for CSVGTNDRDRVYGYTF. Looking up the rest from reference TRBV29-1 and TRBJ1-2 gives the full variable domain: SAVISQKPSRDICQRGTSLTIQCQVDSQVTMMFWYRQQPGQSLTLIATANQGSEATYESGFVIDKFPISRPNLTFSTLTVSNMSPEDSSIYLCSVGTNDRDRVYGYTFGSGTRLTVV.

In its sample, this clonotype was seen many times. The J gene is TRBJ1-6, the V gene TRBV7-2; no definite D call. V was clipped by 3 bases and J by 4 bases, with 1 base between them. Germline V lookup: CDR1 SGHTA, CDR2 FQGNSA. The CDR3 length is 12 residues. The CDR3 DNA reads as TGTGCCAGCAGCTTTTATAATTCACCCCTCCACTTT. Residues: CASSFYNSPLHF.

The table lists this clonotype with many counts. The rearrangement joins TRBV28 to TRBJ2-5; D might be TRBD1 or TRBD2, each matching 5 bases. This CDR3 spans 15 amino acids. Germline lookup yields CDR1 MDHEN and CDR2 SYDVKM. Between the trimmed V and J ends, which lost 2 bases and 7 bases, there was a span of 17 bases. The CDR3 region has the DNA TGTGCCAGCAGTTTAAGTCTTCAGGGAGTGGCGACCCAGTACTTC. Translation: CASSLSLQGVATQYF.

This clonotype was seen just once. A much larger clone differs from this one at a single base, so this may be a read error. The chain employs TRBV6-1 and TRBJ2-1; 8 nucleotides match TRBD1. The CDR3 extends over 12 amino acids. Germline CDR1 is MNHNS and CDR2 is SASEGT. CDR3 region: CASRQGGNEQLF. CDR3 in DNA: TGTGCCAGCAGACAGGGGGGCAATGAGCAGCTCTTC.

The chain uses TRBV15 and TRBJ2-2, with D perhaps given as TRBD1 or TRBD2 (6 bases each). The germline V gene has CDR1 LNHNV and CDR2 YYDKDF (reference sequence). Trimming pared 4 bases from V and 6 bases from J, leaving 12 bases between. The length of the CDR3 is 14 residues. CDR3: CATSTSGDSGELFF. CDR3 nucleotides: TGTGCCACCAGCACATCAGGGGACTCCGGGGAGCTGTTTTTT.